The T cell receptor beta chain under discussion was sequenced for a study of human T cells and chemical hapten exposure. The wider study: Patients had diphenylcyclopropenone applied to the scalp weekly throughout the roughly 24-week study. Patients, largely female, had alopecia areata, totalis or universalis.

There are many counts of this clonotype. TCRdb redid the calling of the RACE reads with MiXCR, one entry per CDR3 protein. The sample comprises some 360,000 distinct CDR3 sequences, around 5.5% of which are singletons, and roughly 2.6% rests with the top ten. The germline V gene encodes CDR1 SGHRS and CDR2 YFSETQ. The CDR3 contains 16 residues. The V end was cut by 0 bases, the J end by 0 bases, with 10 bases between. Time point: pre-sensitization, week 0. Sample treatment: therapeutic diphenylcyclopropenone sensitization with weekly scalp DPC. Alopecia patients deemed DPC-suitable, aged 18 to 70, excluding pregnancy. Total RNA came from unfractionated whole blood.

The chain recombines TRBV5-1 with TRBJ2-1; weak D call: TRBD1 (5 bases). The clonotype was recovered from a woman between 50 and 59 years old with alopecia areata. Some clones in this sample may be carry-over from other donors' samples. This specimen consisted of whole blood, obtained in connection with sensitization to the hapten diphenylcyclopropenone (DPC). The CDR3 is CASSLGTRSSYNEQFF. CDR3 bases: TGCGCCAGCAGCTTGGGGACACGTAGCTCCTACAATGAGCAGTTCTTC.